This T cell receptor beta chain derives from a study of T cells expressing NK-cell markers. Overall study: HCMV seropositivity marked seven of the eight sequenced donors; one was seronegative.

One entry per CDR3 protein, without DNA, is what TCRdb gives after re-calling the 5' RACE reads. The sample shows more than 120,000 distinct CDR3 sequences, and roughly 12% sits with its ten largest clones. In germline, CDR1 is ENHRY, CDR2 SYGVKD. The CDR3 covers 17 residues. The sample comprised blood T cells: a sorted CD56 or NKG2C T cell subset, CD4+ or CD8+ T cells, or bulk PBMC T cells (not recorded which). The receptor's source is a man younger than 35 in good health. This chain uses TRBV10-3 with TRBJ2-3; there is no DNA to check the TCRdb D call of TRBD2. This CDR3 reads CAISETAVAGGPDTQYF.